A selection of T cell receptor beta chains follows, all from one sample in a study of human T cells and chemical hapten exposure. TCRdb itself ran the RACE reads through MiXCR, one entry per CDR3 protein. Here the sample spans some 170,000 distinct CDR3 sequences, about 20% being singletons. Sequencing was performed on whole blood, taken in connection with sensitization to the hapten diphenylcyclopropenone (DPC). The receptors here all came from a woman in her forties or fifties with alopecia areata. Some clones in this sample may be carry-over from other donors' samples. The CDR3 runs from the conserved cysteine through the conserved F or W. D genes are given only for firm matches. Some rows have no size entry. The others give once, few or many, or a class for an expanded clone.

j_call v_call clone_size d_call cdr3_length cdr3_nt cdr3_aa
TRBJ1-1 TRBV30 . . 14 TGTGCCTGGAATCTTGGGCGGGACGGCACTGAAGCTTTCTTT CAWNLGRDGTEAFF
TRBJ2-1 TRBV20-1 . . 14 TGCAGTGCTAGACCACCCGATCGAGGGCTTGAGCAGTTCTTC CSARPPDRGLEQFF
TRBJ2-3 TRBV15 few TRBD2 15 TGTGCCACCAGCCCAAGGGCTAGCGGTACAGATACGCAGTATTTT CATSPRASGTDTQYF
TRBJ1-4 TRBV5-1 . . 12 TGCGCCAGCAGCGCTTCTAATGAAAAACTGTTTTTT CASSASNEKLFF
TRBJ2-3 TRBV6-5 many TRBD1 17 TGTGCCAGCAGCCGAATACCACAGGGGGTTAGCACAGATACGCAGTATTTT CASSRIPQGVSTDTQYF
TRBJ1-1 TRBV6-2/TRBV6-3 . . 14 TGTGCCAGCACCCAAGGGGGAGCGAACACTGAAGCTTTCTTT CASTQGGANTEAFF
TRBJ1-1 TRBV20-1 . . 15 TGCAGTGCTAGAGGGGGGGGGGCGCTAGACACTGAAGCTTTCTTT CSARGGGALDTEAFF
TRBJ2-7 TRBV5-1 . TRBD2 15 TGCGCCAGCAGCCGCATAAGCGGGAGTTTGTACGAGCAGTACTTC CASSRISGSLYEQYF
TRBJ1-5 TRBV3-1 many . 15 TGTGCCAGCAGCCAAGGGATATCAGGCAATCAGCCCCAGCATTTT CASSQGISGNQPQHF
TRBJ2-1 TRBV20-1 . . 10 TGCAGTTCGCCCGTACCCGCTCCCGTCTTC CSSPVPAPVF
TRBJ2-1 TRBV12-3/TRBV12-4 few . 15 TGTGCCAGCAGTTTAAGGGCTAGCTCCTACAATGAGCAGTTCTTC CASSLRASSYNEQFF
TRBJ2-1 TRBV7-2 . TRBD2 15 TGTGCCAGCAGCTCACCGGGACTAGCTTCCGATGAGCAGTTCTTC CASSSPGLASDEQFF
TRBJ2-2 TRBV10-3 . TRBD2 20 TGTGCCATCAGAGATTTTGGGACTAGCGGTTCGGAGGGCGGCACCGGGGAGCTGTTTTTT CAIRDFGTSGSEGGTGELFF
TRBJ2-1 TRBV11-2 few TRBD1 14 TGTGCCAGCAGCTTGGACAGGGGTATCAATGAGCAGTTCTTC CASSLDRGINEQFF
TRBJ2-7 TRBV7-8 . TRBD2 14 TGTGCCAGCAGCATACTAGCGGGAAGCGGTGAGCAGTACTTC CASSILAGSGEQYF
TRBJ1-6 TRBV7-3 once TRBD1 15 TGTGCCAGCTGCTCGACAGGGTCCTATAATTCACCCCTCCACTTT CASCSTGSYNSPLHF
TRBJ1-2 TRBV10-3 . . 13 TGTGCCATCAGACCGGGGGTAAACTATGGCTACACCTTC CAIRPGVNYGYTF
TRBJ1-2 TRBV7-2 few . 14 TGTGCCAGCAGCTTAAGGAGGTCTAACTATGGCTACACCTTC CASSLRRSNYGYTF
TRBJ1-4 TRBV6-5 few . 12 TGTGCCAGCAGCCCAGGGGTGAGAAAACTGTTTTTT CASSPGVRKLFF
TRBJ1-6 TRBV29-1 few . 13 TGCAGCGTCGCCCCTGAGCTAAATTCACCCCTCCACTTT CSVAPELNSPLHF
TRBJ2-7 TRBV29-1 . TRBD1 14 TGCAGCGTCGCGACAGGGCGGCGTTCCTACGAGCAGTACTTC CSVATGRRSYEQYF
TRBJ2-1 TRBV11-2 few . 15 TGTGCCAGCAGTCCAGGGGTTCTCACCTACAATGAGCAGTTCTTC CASSPGVLTYNEQFF
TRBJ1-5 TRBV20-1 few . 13 TGCAGTGCTTCGGACAGCGTAGGTGAGCCCCAGCATTTT CSASDSVGEPQHF
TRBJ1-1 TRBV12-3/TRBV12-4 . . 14 TGTGCCAGCAGCCGCTCCGTTTCGGGGGCTGGAGCTTTCTTT CASSRSVSGAGAFF
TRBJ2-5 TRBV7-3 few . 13 TGTGCCAGCAGCATGGTGGACTCAGAGACCCAGTACTTC CASSMVDSETQYF
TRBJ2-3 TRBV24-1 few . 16 TGTGCCACCAGTGACCTGGGACTCCTAGGCACAGATACGCAGTATTTT CATSDLGLLGTDTQYF
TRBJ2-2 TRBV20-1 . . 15 TGCAGTGCTAGAGTAATCCTTGCCAACACCGGGGAGCTGTTTTTT CSARVILANTGELFF
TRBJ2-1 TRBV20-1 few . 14 TGCAGTGCTAGAGATTTAGGACCCCCGGGTGAGCAGTTCTTC CSARDLGPPGEQFF
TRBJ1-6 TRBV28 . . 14 TGTGCCAGCAGTTTACGACAGCCGAATTCACCCCTCCACTTT CASSLRQPNSPLHF
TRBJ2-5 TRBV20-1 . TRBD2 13 TGCAGTGCACAGACTAGCGGGACAGAGACCCAGTACTTC CSAQTSGTETQYF
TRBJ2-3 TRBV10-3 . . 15 TGTGCCATGAGTGAACCGGGAGCCGGCTCAGATACGCAGTATTTT CAMSEPGAGSDTQYF
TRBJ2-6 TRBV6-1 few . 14 TGTGCCAGCAGTCGGGTCTCTGGGGCCAACGTCCTGACTTTC CASSRVSGANVLTF
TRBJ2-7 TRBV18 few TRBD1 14 TGTGCCAGCTCACCCGGGACAGGAGCCTACGAGCAGTACTTC CASSPGTGAYEQYF
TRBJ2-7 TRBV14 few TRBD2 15 TGTGCCAGCAGCCTCTTTGGCGGGAGCATGAACGAGCAGTACTTC CASSLFGGSMNEQYF
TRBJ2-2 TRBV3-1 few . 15 TGTGCCAGCAGCCACGGCGGGGTGAACACCGGGGAGCTGTTTTTT CASSHGGVNTGELFF
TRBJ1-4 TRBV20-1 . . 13 TGCAGTGCTAGAGCGCGGGGTTTTGAAAAACTGTTTTTT CSARARGFEKLFF